This is a list of T cell receptor beta chains from one sample in a study of graft-versus-host responses after intestinal transplantation. The table came from immunoSEQ multiplex PCR; TCRdb's copy has only in-frame clones and leaves some out. The top ten hold approximately 19% of the sample, which has 30,000 or so clones, 70% to 85% seen once. For these TCRs, the target antigens are not known. The sample was unstimulated CD8+ T cells sorted from spleen or lymph node cells, taken before intestinal transplant. All receptors come from a human donor who received an intestinal transplant. The CDR3 runs from the conserved cysteine through the conserved F or W. The order of the fields is V gene, clone size, D gene, J gene, CDR3 protein, CDR3 DNA. A D gene is named only where the DNA matches it firmly. Rows may omit the clone size; those that give it use once, few, many or a size class.

>TRBV11-2|NA|NA|TRBJ2-1
CASSLALANNEQFF
TGTGCCAGCAGCTTAGCTCTAGCGAACAATGAGCAGTTCTTC
>TRBV5-4|NA|TRBD2|TRBJ2-1
CASSWKGLAGMVNEQFF
TGTGCCAGCAGCTGGAAGGGACTAGCGGGTATGGTCAATGAGCAGTTCTTC
>TRBV7-9|NA|NA|TRBJ1-3
CASSLKGGHGNTIYF
TGTGCCAGCAGCTTAAAAGGCGGACACGGAAACACCATATATTTT
>TRBV19|NA|NA|TRBJ2-5
CASSIAGPGTQYF
TGTGCCAGTAGTATAGCGGGTCCGGGGACCCAGTACTTC
>TRBV4-1|NA|TRBD2|TRBJ2-7
CASSQVVGGIYEQYF
TGCGCCAGCAGCCAAGTCGTGGGGGGGATATACGAGCAGTACTTC
>TRBV19|NA|NA|TRBJ2-7
CASSIGPGVGYEQYF
TGTGCCAGTAGTATAGGCCCGGGGGTAGGGTACGAGCAGTACTTC
>TRBV11-2|NA|NA|TRBJ2-7
CASSLLRNEQYF
TGTGCCAGCAGCTTATTGCGCAACGAGCAGTACTTC
>TRBV28|NA|NA|TRBJ1-5
CASSWRRGRSNQPQHF
TGTGCCAGCAGTTGGCGGAGAGGAAGGTCGAATCAGCCCCAGCATTTT
>TRBV5-4|NA|NA|TRBJ2-7
CASSLAARGTYEQYF
TGTGCCAGCAGCTTGGCCGCTCGCGGAACTTACGAGCAGTACTTC
>TRBV30|few|NA|TRBJ1-1
CAWSPPPGGTEAFF
TGTGCCTGGAGTCCCCCCCCGGGAGGCACTGAAGCTTTCTTT
>TRBV6-5|NA|NA|TRBJ2-5
CASSYPDSHFRHF
TGTGCCAGCAGTTACCCGGACAGCCACTTCAGGCACTTC
>TRBV7-7|NA|TRBD1|TRBJ2-5
CASSLGQGARETQYF
TGTGCCAGCAGCTTAGGACAGGGGGCTAGGGAGACCCAGTACTTC
>TRBV19|NA|NA|TRBJ2-1
CASSIGAFDEQFF
TGTGCCAGTAGTATAGGGGCCTTCGATGAGCAGTTCTTC
>TRBV11-2|once|TRBD2|TRBJ2-3
CASSLIGREFHTDTQYF
TGTGCCAGCAGCCTGATTGGGCGGGAGTTCCACACAGATACGCAGTATTTT
>TRBV2|NA|TRBD1|TRBJ2-2
CASSEAPGQVGTGELFF
TGTGCCAGCAGTGAAGCCCCGGGACAGGTGGGGACCGGGGAGCTGTTTTTT
>TRBV14|NA|NA|TRBJ2-3
CASSQVFADTQYF
TGTGCCAGCAGCCAAGTTTTCGCAGATACGCAGTATTTT
>TRBV7-9|NA|TRBD1|TRBJ1-1
CASRESRTGNTEAFF
TGTGCCAGCAGGGAATCTCGGACAGGGAACACTGAAGCTTTCTTT
>TRBV27|NA|NA|TRBJ2-1
CASSPGLSEQFF
TGTGCCAGCAGTCCAGGACTGTCAGAGCAGTTCTTC
>TRBV10-2|NA|NA|TRBJ1-5
CASSDEAGFGNQPQHF
TGCGCCAGCAGTGATGAAGCAGGGTTCGGCAATCAGCCCCAGCATTTT
>TRBV4-1|NA|NA|TRBJ2-2
CASSRARAGELFF
TGCGCCAGCAGCCGAGCCAGGGCCGGAGAGCTGTTTTTT
>TRBV5-1|NA|TRBD2|TRBJ2-5
CASSLTGLEHQETQYF
TGCGCCAGCAGCTTAACGGGACTAGAGCACCAAGAGACCCAGTACTTC
>TRBV4-2|NA|TRBD2|TRBJ2-1
CASSQVSGGSYNEQFF
TGTGCCAGCAGCCAAGTTAGCGGGGGTTCCTACAATGAGCAGTTCTTC
>TRBV9|NA|NA|TRBJ2-5
CASSVDQGDQETQYF
TGTGCCAGCAGCGTAGACCAGGGCGATCAAGAGACCCAGTACTTC
>TRBV20-1|NA|NA|TRBJ2-3
CRRSDTQYF
TGCAGGCGGTCAGATACGCAGTATTTT
>TRBV30|few|TRBD1|TRBJ2-1
CAWTRDSGSYEQFF
TGTGCCTGGACACGGGACAGTGGATCTTATGAGCAGTTCTTC
>TRBV10-1|NA|NA|TRBJ2-6
CASSEVTTRSGANVLTF
TGCGCCAGCAGTGAGGTAACTACCCGCTCTGGGGCCAACGTCCTGACTTTC
>TRBV7-2|NA|TRBD2|TRBJ2-3
CASSKSGSLDTQYF
TGTGCCAGCAGCAAAAGCGGGAGTTTAGATACGCAGTATTTT
>TRBV6-5|NA|TRBD1|TRBJ1-5
CASGPTGGGNQPQHF
TGTGCCAGCGGACCCACAGGGGGCGGCAATCAGCCCCAGCATTTT
>TRBV9|NA|TRBD2|TRBJ2-7
CASSERGLAGFYEQYF
TGTGCCAGCAGCGAGAGGGGACTAGCGGGTTTCTACGAGCAGTACTTC
>TRBV2|NA|NA|TRBJ1-2
CAILRAGLSYGYTF
TGTGCCATTCTCAGGGCAGGGCTTAGCTATGGCTACACCTTC